The clone carrying this TCR beta chain was found a few times. The antigen is not known. Making use of molecular barcodes, quantitative 5'-RACE generated TCR beta libraries. TCRdb re-derived calls from the 5' RACE reads in MiXCR, one entry per CDR3 protein. Of hundreds of thousands of distinct CDR3 sequences in the sample, 32% were seen once. The CDR3 runs to 14 residues. Germline V lookup: CDR1 MNHNS, CDR2 SASEGT. The V end lost 5 bases, the J end lost 5 bases, and 16 bases lay between the germline ends. The sample comes from a study of CD8 T cells in ankylosing spondylitis. Study-wide results and limits: Apparently characteristic of ankylosing spondylitis blood was a TCR beta motif (about 8 highly homologous variants). As reported, disease-linked clones showed significant enrichment in matched ankylosing spondylitis synovial fluid.

The clonotype comes from a male donor with ankylosing spondylitis or in good health (not recorded which). Sequences were obtained from blood, either unsorted or a sorted T cell fraction (not recorded which). The genes are TRBV6-1 and TRBJ2-7; D unclear. CDR3 residues: CASSPTALWHEQYF. CDR3 DNA: TGTGCCAGCAGTCCGACCGCTCTCTGGCACGAGCAGTACTTC.